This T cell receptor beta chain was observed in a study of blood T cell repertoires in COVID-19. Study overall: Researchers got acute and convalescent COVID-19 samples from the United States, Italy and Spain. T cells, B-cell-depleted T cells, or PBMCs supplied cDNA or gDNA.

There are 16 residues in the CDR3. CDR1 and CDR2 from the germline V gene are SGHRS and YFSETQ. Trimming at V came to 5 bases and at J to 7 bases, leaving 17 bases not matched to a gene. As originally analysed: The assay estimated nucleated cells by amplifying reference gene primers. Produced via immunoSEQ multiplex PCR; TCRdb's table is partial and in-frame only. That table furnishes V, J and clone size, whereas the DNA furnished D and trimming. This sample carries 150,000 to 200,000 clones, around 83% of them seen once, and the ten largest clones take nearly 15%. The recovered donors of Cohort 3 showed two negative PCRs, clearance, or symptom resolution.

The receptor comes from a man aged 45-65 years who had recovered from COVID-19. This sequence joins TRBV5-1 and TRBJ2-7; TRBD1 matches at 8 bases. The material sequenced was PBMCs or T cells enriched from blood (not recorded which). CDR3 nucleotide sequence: TGCGCCAGCAGTCGTGGAGGACAGGGAGAAGTGAGGGAGCAGTACTTC. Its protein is CASSRGGQGEVREQYF.